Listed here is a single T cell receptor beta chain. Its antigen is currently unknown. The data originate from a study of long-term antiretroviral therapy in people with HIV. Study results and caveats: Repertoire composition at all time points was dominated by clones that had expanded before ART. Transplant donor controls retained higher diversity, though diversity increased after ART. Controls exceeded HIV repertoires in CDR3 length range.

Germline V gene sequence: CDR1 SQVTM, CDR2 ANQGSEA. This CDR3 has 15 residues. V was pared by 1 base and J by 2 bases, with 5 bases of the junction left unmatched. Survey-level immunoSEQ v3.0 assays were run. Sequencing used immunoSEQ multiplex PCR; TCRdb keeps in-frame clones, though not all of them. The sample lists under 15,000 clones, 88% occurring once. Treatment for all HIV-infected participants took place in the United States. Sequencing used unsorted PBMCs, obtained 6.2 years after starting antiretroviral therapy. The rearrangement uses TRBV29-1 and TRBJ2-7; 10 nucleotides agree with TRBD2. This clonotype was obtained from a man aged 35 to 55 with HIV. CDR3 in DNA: TGCAGCGTTGAAGTCCAAAGCGGGAGGGCCTACGAGCAGTACTTC. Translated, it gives CSVEVQSGRAYEQYF.